This paragraph reports one T cell receptor (beta chain). This clone's antigen is unknown. Base qualities are not provided; no much larger clone lies one nucleotide away. TCRbeta CDR3 regions were amplified from genomic DNA using the immunoSEQ Assay, a bias-controlled multiplex PCR. The study's processing was this. Within the assay, amplification of reference gene primers was used to estimate how many nucleated cells each sample contained. Sequence reads were collapsed and filtered to measure the absolute abundance of every unique TCRbeta CDR3 rearrangement. For each sample, productive Simpson clonality was calculated as the square root of Simpson's diversity index across productive rearrangements. Not all clones reach the TCRdb copy of this immuneACCESS table, which keeps in-frame sequences only. Checked studies attribute under half of the gap to unresolved V genes and leave the rest unexplained. V, J and clone size reflect that table, while D and trimming were determined from the DNA. The sample table lists some 200,000 clones, around 82% of them with a count of one. Of the sample, 4.5% to 5% is held by the ten largest clones.

Enrolling through a virtual design, the prospective study's participants ranged in age from about 18 to 89 years and lived across more than 20 United States geographic areas. In the prospective study, participants were assigned to cohorts based on the clinical history participants reported in a screening survey and a study questionnaire. Exposed participants were defined as having been in contact with someone with a PCR-confirmed or clinician-diagnosed COVID-19 case within 2 weeks of study entry. In the prospective study, whole blood, serum and a nasopharyngeal or oropharyngeal swab were collected from each participant by mobile phlebotomists. Over a roughly 2-month period, participants in the prospective study had the option of providing additional blood draws and questionnaires. Before DNA extraction, blood samples from the prospective study were shipped at room temperature or frozen. The data are from a study of blood T cell repertoires in COVID-19 (TCRdb year 2020). With regard to the full study: The collaborator samples originated in the United States, Italy and Spain and spanned the acute and convalescent phases of COVID-19. The material from the prospective study consisted of cDNA or gDNA derived from T cells, B-cell-depleted T cells, or PBMCs. Deeply sampled blood TCRbeta repertoires from subjects exposed to, actively infected with, or recovered from COVID-19 were included in the dataset. The repertoires were released in a freely available public database intended as a resource for research on the immune response to SARS-CoV-2. Samples came from the ongoing ImmuneRACE study (first 160 participants) plus 1,254 subjects from 6 global collaborators. Sample metadata almost always included a de-identified subject ID, COVID-19 status, age in years and sex. HLA class I and class II types, where available, came from metadata supplied by the sample provider rather than from assay-based typing.

What the research found in general, with its limitations: The amount of clinical and demographic metadata varied by source and participant and was provided uncurated.

This clonotype was sampled from a woman aged 45-60 years who had been exposed to COVID-19. The sequencing input was PBMCs or T cells enriched from blood (not recorded which).

CDR3 region: CASSENREYGYTF. The DNA sequence is as follows: TGCGCCAGCAGTGAGAATCGGGAATATGGCTACACCTTC. The sequence links TRBV10-2 to TRBJ1-2, with the D segment identity uncertain. From a lookup of the germline V gene, CDR1 and CDR2 are WSHSY and SAAADI. The CDR3 runs 13 amino acids, cysteine and phenylalanine included. Just CDR3 DNA is preserved here, 39 bases in frame from base 1. V is pared back by 2 bases and J by 5 bases, with 9 bases lying between the germline termini.